Following are 5 T cell receptor beta chains from one sample sequenced in a study of Tregs in tolerant kidney transplant recipients (dated 2019 in TCRdb). Library preparation used the immunoSEQ multiplex PCR assay. TCRdb's version of the immuneACCESS table is confined to in-frame rearrangements and falls short of the full clone set. An unresolved V gene accounts for under half of the shortfall where checked; the remainder is of unknown origin. In all, the sample holds more than 70,000 clones, and about 91% of those were seen once. The ten largest make up roughly 1.4% of the sample. The transplants used related donors with nonmyeloablative bone marrow transplantation, and mixed chimerism in the human trials was transient. The material was CD4+ T cells from blood (PBMCs), obtained 24 months after the transplant. These receptors were collected from a human patient who received a combined kidney and bone marrow transplant. Once a transplant has taken place, some T cells may be donor derived.

The chain uses TRBV6-5 and TRBJ2-3; 7 bases are shared with TRBD1. CDR3 length: 15 amino acids. Trimming at V came to 6 bases and at J to 6 bases, leaving 12 bases not matched to a gene. The germline V gene has CDR1 MNHEY and CDR2 SVGAGI. The chain's CDR3 is CASSQLTGEEDTQYF. As DNA, the CDR3 is TGTGCCAGCAGCCAGTTAACAGGGGAAGAGGATACGCAGTATTTT.

V gene TRBV10-3 combines with J gene TRBJ1-5; weak D call: TRBD1 (6 bases). This CDR3 has 14 amino acids. V lost 4 bases and J 3 bases, leaving 10 bases between the germline ends. From germline, CDR1 is ENHRY and CDR2 SYGVKD. This CDR3 reads CAISVQGDNQPQHF. In DNA, the CDR3 is TGTGCCATCAGTGTACAGGGTGACAATCAGCCCCAGCATTTT.

The J gene is TRBJ2-7, the V gene TRBV11-3; 9 nucleotides align to TRBD2. The CDR3 runs to 15 residues. Germline V lookup: CDR1 SGHNT, CDR2 YENEEA. V shed 5 bases, J shed 2 bases, and the junction held 7 bases outside the gene matches. Here the CDR3 reads CASSPRTSVAYEQYF. The CDR3 DNA is TGTGCCAGCAGCCCCAGGACTAGCGTCGCCTACGAGCAGTACTTC.

This clone was observed a single time. The J gene is TRBJ2-7, the V gene TRBV7-2, with 7 bases identical to TRBD2. Losses at the gene ends were 5 bases for V and 4 bases for J; bases not matched to a gene: 11. Germline CDR1 is SGHTA and CDR2 is FQGNSA. CDR3 length: 15 residues. The CDR3 region is CASSEETGGWYEQYF. The CDR3 DNA sequence: TGTGCCAGCAGCGAAGAGACCGGGGGGTGGTACGAGCAGTACTTC.

The CDR3 protein is CASSATSGGALNEQFF. For the CDR3, the DNA is TGTGCCAGCAGTGCCACTAGCGGGGGGGCCCTGAATGAGCAGTTCTTC. The gene calls are TRBV2 and TRBJ2-1; 13 bases match TRBD2. This CDR3 contains 16 residues. V trimming: 4 bases; J trimming: 7 bases; junction bases outside the gene matches: 7. CDR1 SNHLY and CDR2 FYNNEI come from the germline V gene.